A selection of T cell receptor beta chains follows, all from one sample in a study of breast tumors, draining lymph nodes, adjacent tissues. TCRdb reanalysed the multiplex PCR reads using MiXCR and keeps one entry per CDR3 protein. The profile shows approximately 210,000 distinct CDR3 sequences, about 34% of them singletons. The source material was axillary lymph node tissue. These receptors all come from a female donor with breast cancer. Some clones in this sample may be carry-over from other donors' samples. The CDR3 runs from the conserved cysteine through the conserved F or W. D genes are given only for firm matches. Clone size is given for some rows only: seen once, a few or many times, or a class if the clone is expanded.

J: TRBJ2-4
V: TRBV9
size: -
D: -
DNA: TGTGCCAGCAGTACTACAGGGACCAAAAACATTCAGTACTTC
CDR3: CASSTTGTKNIQYF

J: TRBJ2-6
V: TRBV19
size: many
D: -
DNA: TGTGCCAGTAGTATACTGAGGGGAAGTTCCTCTGGGGCCAACGTCCTGACTTTC
CDR3: CASSILRGSSSGANVLTF

J: TRBJ2-7
V: TRBV7-9
size: many
D: -
DNA: TGTGCCAGCAGCTTCTTCCGGGATCTGCCCTACGAGCAGTACTTC
CDR3: CASSFFRDLPYEQYF

J: TRBJ2-7
V: TRBV5-6
size: many
D: TRBD2
DNA: TGTGCCAGCAGCTTCCCAGACGGCGGGAGCTCCTACGAGCAGTACTTC
CDR3: CASSFPDGGSSYEQYF

J: TRBJ1-5
V: TRBV24-1
size: -
D: TRBD1
DNA: TGTGCCACCAGTGATGGGACAGGGGGCATTCAGCCCCAGCATTTT
CDR3: CATSDGTGGIQPQHF

J: TRBJ1-5
V: TRBV20-1
size: many
D: TRBD1
DNA: TGCAGTGCTTCCGACAGGGTGAATCAGCCCCAGCATTTT
CDR3: CSASDRVNQPQHF

J: TRBJ2-1
V: TRBV24-1
size: many
D: TRBD2
DNA: TGTGCCACGCAGCGGGGGGCGGTCAATGAGCAGTTCTTC
CDR3: CATQRGAVNEQFF

J: TRBJ2-3
V: TRBV20-1
size: many
D: -
DNA: TGCAGTGCTAGAGATCGGGGCGGATTAAGCACAGATACGCAGTATTTT
CDR3: CSARDRGGLSTDTQYF

J: TRBJ1-6
V: TRBV6-1
size: many
D: -
DNA: TGTGCCAGCAGCGCCAGGGAAGCTTCACCCCTCCACTTT
CDR3: CASSAREASPLHF

J: TRBJ2-6
V: TRBV3-1
size: -
D: -
DNA: TGCGCCAGCAGCCAACAGACAGAGACTGGGGCCAACGTCCTGACTTTC
CDR3: CASSQQTETGANVLTF

J: TRBJ2-5
V: TRBV19
size: many
D: -
DNA: TGTGCCAGTAGTGTAGGGGGTGGACAAGAGACCCAGTACTTC
CDR3: CASSVGGGQETQYF

J: TRBJ1-2
V: TRBV5-1
size: many
D: -
DNA: TGTGCCAGCAGCTTAGGGACGGGTGGCTACACCTTC
CDR3: CASSLGTGGYTF

J: TRBJ2-7
V: TRBV7-7
size: once
D: -
DNA: TGTGCTAGCAGCGACACAGGGAGCAGTATCGAGCAGTACTTC
CDR3: CASSDTGSSIEQYF

J: TRBJ2-6
V: TRBV12-3/TRBV12-4
size: -
D: TRBD1
DNA: TGTGCCAGCAGTTTCCGGGACAGGGGGCCGTTTGGGGCCAACGTCCTGACTTTC
CDR3: CASSFRDRGPFGANVLTF

J: TRBJ1-4
V: TRBV12-3/TRBV12-4
size: -
D: TRBD1
DNA: TGTGCCAGCAGTTTCGACAGGGCGACTGAAAAACTGTTTTTT
CDR3: CASSFDRATEKLFF

J: TRBJ1-5
V: TRBV12-3/TRBV12-4
size: -
D: TRBD1
DNA: TGTGCCGGCAGTGAAGCGCAGGGGGGCAGGGGTAATCAGCCCCAGCATTTT
CDR3: CAGSEAQGGRGNQPQHF

J: TRBJ2-3
V: TRBV19
size: -
D: TRBD1
DNA: TGTGCCAGTACCCCCGGGACAGGAGCTAGCACAGATACGCAGTATTTT
CDR3: CASTPGTGASTDTQYF

J: TRBJ1-2
V: TRBV5-1
size: many
D: -
DNA: TGCGCCAGCAGCTTGGATCGGGGTAACTATGGCTACACCTTC
CDR3: CASSLDRGNYGYTF

J: TRBJ2-1
V: TRBV6-5
size: -
D: TRBD2
DNA: TGTGCCAGCAGTTACTCGAGGACTAGCGGTCTGTTCTTC
CDR3: CASSYSRTSGLFF

J: TRBJ1-1
V: TRBV20-1
size: few
D: -
DNA: TGCAGTGCACCTACAGGGTGGAACACTGAAGCTTTCTTT
CDR3: CSAPTGWNTEAFF

J: TRBJ1-4
V: TRBV7-2
size: -
D: -
DNA: TGTGCCAGTCTACCCCTTAGAAGGGTGTTCGGTGAAAAACTGTTTTTT
CDR3: CASLPLRRVFGEKLFF

J: TRBJ1-2
V: TRBV3-1
size: many
D: TRBD1
DNA: TGTGCCAGCAGCCAAATAGGGGGCAGTGGCTACACCTTC
CDR3: CASSQIGGSGYTF

J: TRBJ1-6
V: TRBV6-1
size: many
D: -
DNA: TGTGCCAGCAAGGGCGGGGTCTCCTATAATTCACCCCTCCACTTT
CDR3: CASKGGVSYNSPLHF

J: TRBJ2-1
V: TRBV20-1
size: many
D: TRBD2
DNA: TGCAGTGTACGGGGGGGATCCTACAATGAGCAGTTCTTC
CDR3: CSVRGGSYNEQFF

J: TRBJ1-5
V: TRBV5-1
size: -
D: TRBD1
DNA: TGCGCCAGCAGACCAGGGGGTCAGGGGCCCCATCAGCCCCAGCATTTT
CDR3: CASRPGGQGPHQPQHF

J: TRBJ2-5
V: TRBV20-1
size: many
D: -
DNA: TGCAGTGCTAGAGATTTGGGGGTGACGTGGACAGAGACCCAGTACTTC
CDR3: CSARDLGVTWTETQYF

J: TRBJ2-7
V: TRBV10-1
size: few
D: -
DNA: TGCGCCAGCAGTGAGGGGAATCGACCCTACGAGCAGTACTTC
CDR3: CASSEGNRPYEQYF

J: TRBJ1-6
V: TRBV19
size: many
D: -
DNA: TGTGCCAGTAGTATACTGAGCTCCTATAATTCACCCCTCCACTTT
CDR3: CASSILSSYNSPLHF

J: TRBJ1-5
V: TRBV20-1
size: -
D: -
DNA: TGCAGTGCTAGTTCCGGGATCCTGGGCAATGAGCCCCAGCATTTT
CDR3: CSASSGILGNEPQHF

J: TRBJ1-6
V: TRBV2
size: once
D: -
DNA: TGTGCCAGCAGGGGTGACAATTCACCCCTCCACTTT
CDR3: CASRGDNSPLHF

J: TRBJ2-7
V: TRBV4-1
size: many
D: -
DNA: TGCGCCAGCAGCCAAGGGACACCCTACGAGCAGTACTTC
CDR3: CASSQGTPYEQYF

J: TRBJ2-7
V: TRBV2
size: -
D: TRBD1
DNA: TGTGCCAGCAGCTGGACAGGGGATTGGTACGAGCAGTACTTC
CDR3: CASSWTGDWYEQYF

J: TRBJ2-1
V: TRBV15
size: many
D: -
DNA: TGTGCCACCAGCAGAGTCTCAGTAGAGCAGTTCTTC
CDR3: CATSRVSVEQFF

J: TRBJ2-7
V: TRBV19
size: many
D: TRBD1
DNA: TGTGCCAGTAGTACCATCGGACAGGCGGATACCTACGAGCAGTACTTC
CDR3: CASSTIGQADTYEQYF

J: TRBJ1-2
V: TRBV19
size: many
D: TRBD1
DNA: TGTGCCAGTAGTCAAGCCGGGACAGTCTATGGCTACACCTTC
CDR3: CASSQAGTVYGYTF

J: TRBJ1-6
V: TRBV9
size: -
D: TRBD1
DNA: TGTGCCAGCAGCCCAGCAGCGGGGGGGAACAGGGGGACTTCACCCCTCCACTTT
CDR3: CASSPAAGGNRGTSPLHF

J: TRBJ2-1
V: TRBV7-9
size: many
D: -
DNA: TGTGCCAGCAGCACATCCCTCAGCTACAATGAGCAGTTCTTC
CDR3: CASSTSLSYNEQFF

J: TRBJ2-5
V: TRBV7-8
size: few
D: TRBD2
DNA: TGTGCCAGCAGCCGGACGATTGGTGGACTAGCGGGGGAGCCTCGTCGGGAGACCCAGTACTTC
CDR3: CASSRTIGGLAGEPRRETQYF

J: TRBJ1-1
V: TRBV25-1
size: -
D: -
DNA: TGTGCCAGCAGTGAAAAGCGTGTGGGCAACACTGAAGCTTTCTTT
CDR3: CASSEKRVGNTEAFF

J: TRBJ2-3
V: TRBV7-9
size: -
D: -
DNA: TGTGCCAGCAGCCCGGGAGTCGGCACAGATACGCAGTATTTT
CDR3: CASSPGVGTDTQYF

J: TRBJ1-5
V: TRBV25-1
size: many
D: -
DNA: TGTGCCAGCAGTGATCCGTATAGCAATCAGCCCCAGCATTTT
CDR3: CASSDPYSNQPQHF

J: TRBJ2-5
V: TRBV20-1
size: -
D: -
DNA: TGCAGTGCTAGAGAAGGGTTTCACCAAGAGACCCAGTACTTC
CDR3: CSAREGFHQETQYF

J: TRBJ1-5
V: TRBV5-6
size: many
D: -
DNA: TGTGCCAGCAGCTTGAATCGCTTTCAGCCCCAGCATTTT
CDR3: CASSLNRFQPQHF

J: TRBJ2-1
V: TRBV12-3/TRBV12-4
size: many
D: -
DNA: TGTGCCAGCACCCGAGACTTATACAATGAGCAGTTCTTC
CDR3: CASTRDLYNEQFF

J: TRBJ2-7
V: TRBV2
size: many
D: TRBD2
DNA: TGTGCCAGCAAAATGGCGGGGGACGAGCAGTACTTC
CDR3: CASKMAGDEQYF

J: TRBJ2-7
V: TRBV20-1
size: many
D: -
DNA: TGCAGTGCTAGAGCGCGGGAAGACGAGCAGTACTTC
CDR3: CSARAREDEQYF

J: TRBJ1-5
V: TRBV6-5
size: -
D: -
DNA: TGTGCCAGCAGGGGTCATGGTCGACTTAGCAATCAGCCCCAGCATTTT
CDR3: CASRGHGRLSNQPQHF

J: TRBJ2-2
V: TRBV6-5
size: many
D: -
DNA: TGTGCCAGCAGTTACGTCCAGATGAACACCGGGGAGCTGTTTTTT
CDR3: CASSYVQMNTGELFF

J: TRBJ2-2
V: TRBV7-7
size: many
D: -
DNA: TGTGCTAGCAGCTTAGAGACGAACACCGGGGAGCTGTTTTTT
CDR3: CASSLETNTGELFF

J: TRBJ1-2
V: TRBV4-1
size: many
D: TRBD1
DNA: TGCGCCAGCAGTGGAGCCGACAGGGGGTTATTGGGCTACACCTTC
CDR3: CASSGADRGLLGYTF

J: TRBJ2-1
V: TRBV20-1
size: -
D: TRBD2
DNA: TGCAGTGCTAGAGGCCCGGGACTAGCGGCGTACAATGAGCAGTTCTTC
CDR3: CSARGPGLAAYNEQFF

J: TRBJ2-7
V: TRBV20-1
size: once
D: TRBD1
DNA: TGCAGTGCCCCGACAGGGGGGTCCTACGAGCAGTACTTC
CDR3: CSAPTGGSYEQYF

J: TRBJ1-4
V: TRBV4-1
size: -
D: -
DNA: TGCGCCAGCAGCCAAGATGCGACGGATACTAATGAAAAACTGTTTTTT
CDR3: CASSQDATDTNEKLFF

J: TRBJ2-6
V: TRBV12-3/TRBV12-4
size: many
D: -
DNA: TGTGCCAGCAGTCTGGGGGGGTCAGGGGCAGGGAGGTCTGGGGCCAACGTCCTGACTTTC
CDR3: CASSLGGSGAGRSGANVLTF

J: TRBJ2-6
V: TRBV6-6
size: many
D: TRBD2
DNA: TGTGCCAGCAGCCTAGCGGGGGACTCTGGGGCCAACGTCCTGACTTTC
CDR3: CASSLAGDSGANVLTF

J: TRBJ1-2
V: TRBV20-1
size: many
D: TRBD1
DNA: TGCAGTGCCCCAGGGGGAGAAGTCCTATCCACCTTC
CDR3: CSAPGGEVLSTF

J: TRBJ2-3
V: TRBV4-1
size: many
D: TRBD1
DNA: TGCGCCAGCAGCCTCCAACAGACAGGGGCAGATACGCAGTATTTT
CDR3: CASSLQQTGADTQYF